One and the same sample provided the 15 T cell receptor beta chains below, sequenced in a study of blood T cell repertoires in COVID-19. Clones were read by immunoSEQ multiplex PCR, and TCRdb kept only the in-frame ones, dropping some. The data contain approximately 200,000 clones, approximately 90% of them singletons. Sequencing used PBMCs or T cells enriched from blood (not recorded which). These receptors were taken from a young man who had recovered from COVID-19.

The genes are TRBV2 and TRBJ1-4; tentative D call: TRBD1 (6 bases). This CDR3 region has 14 residues. Trimming removed 5 bases from V and 5 bases from J, with 12 bases in between. Germline V CDR1 and CDR2: SNHLY, FYNNEI. The CDR3 sequence: CASSIGGDNEKLFF. The CDR3 region has the DNA TGTGCCAGCAGTATAGGGGGAGACAATGAAAAACTGTTTTTT.

CDR3: CASSSGRRGTYEQYF. In DNA, the CDR3 is TGTGCCAGCAGCTCGGGGAGAAGGGGGACCTACGAGCAGTACTTC. The chain joins TRBV7-6 to TRBJ2-7; tentatively, D is TRBD1 (6 bases). The CDR3 sequence is 15 residues long. The V gene lost 4 bases and the J gene lost 2 bases, with 15 bases spanning the gap. Looked up from germline, CDR1 is SGHVS and CDR2 is FNYEAQ.

This clone was recorded only once. The chain combines TRBV19 with TRBJ1-2, with D possibly matching TRBD1 (6 bases). This CDR3 contains 17 residues. V gave up 8 bases and J gave up 5 bases, with 27 bases separating them. Germline loops: CDR1 LNHDA, CDR2 SQIVND (reference sequence). In DNA form, the CDR3 reads TGTGCCAGTGGGACACTCCAGGGAAACGACGGGGTTTATGGCTACACCTTC. This encodes CASGTLQGNDGVYGYTF.

The chain carries TRBV28 and TRBJ2-7; 11 bases match TRBD2. The CDR3 contains 18 residues. V lost 3 bases to trimming and J lost 0 bases; unmatched junction nucleotides: 10. Germline CDR1 MDHEN, CDR2 SYDVKM. The CDR3 here is CASSFSLHLAGGSYEQYF. For the CDR3, the DNA is TGTGCCAGCAGTTTTTCCCTTCACCTAGCGGGAGGCTCCTACGAGCAGTACTTC.

The chain joins TRBV11-2 to TRBJ2-1; D uncertain. With 1 base removed from V and 9 bases from J, the gap between germline ends came to 7 bases. The CDR3 extends over 12 amino acids. Germline V lookup: CDR1 SGHAT, CDR2 FQNNGV. The CDR3 nucleotides read TGTGCCAGCAGCTTAGGCGGTCTTGAGCAGTTCTTC. As protein: CASSLGGLEQFF.

The chain recombines TRBV7-2 with TRBJ2-7; 12 nucleotides line up with TRBD2. The germline gives CDR1 SGHTA, CDR2 FQGNSA. With V trimmed by 3 bases and J by 4 bases, 4 bases remained unmatched. This CDR3 comprises 15 residues. In nucleotides, the CDR3 is TGTGCCAGCAGCTTTACTAGCGGGGGGAGTTACGAGCAGTACTTC. Translation gives CASSFTSGGSYEQYF. The full variable domain, completed using reference TRBV7-2 and TRBJ2-7, is GAGVSQSPSNKVTEKGKDVELRCDPISGHTALYWYRQSLGQGLEFLIYFQGNSAPDKSGLPSDRFSAERTGGSVSTLTIQRTQQEDSAVYLCASSFTSGGSYEQYFGPGTRLTVT.

The V and J genes are TRBV2 and TRBJ1-2; the D gene is possibly TRBD1 (5 bases). This CDR3 spans 13 amino acids. The V and J ends lost 10 bases and 2 bases respectively, with 14 bases between them. The germline gives CDR1 SNHLY, CDR2 FYNNEI. The CDR3 reads CATETVTNYGYTF. CDR3 nucleotides: TGTGCCACCGAGACAGTGACCAACTATGGCTACACCTTC.

This sequence joins TRBV10-1 and TRBJ1-5, with no clear D. Germline V gene sequence: CDR1 WNHNN, CDR2 SYGVQD (reference sequence). The CDR3 is 15 residues long. With 2 bases removed from V and 7 bases from J, the gap between germline ends came to 15 bases. The CDR3 sequence is CASSEGSRVGQPQHF. The CDR3 DNA reads TGCGCCAGCAGTGAGGGGAGTCGTGTGGGGCAGCCCCAGCATTTT.

The chain recombines TRBV9 with TRBJ1-1; possible D gene TRBD1, 6 bases. The V and J ends lost 0 bases and 4 bases respectively, with 13 bases between them. Germline assignment: CDR1 SGDLS and CDR2 YYNGEE. This CDR3 has 15 amino acids. CDR3 in amino acids: CASSVAGASGTEAFF. For the CDR3, the DNA is TGTGCCAGCAGCGTAGCGGGGGCTAGCGGCACTGAAGCTTTCTTT.

The rearrangement uses TRBV5-1 and TRBJ2-7; tentatively, D is TRBD1 (5 bases). The CDR3 has 16 residues. CDR1 is SGHRS, CDR2 YFSETQ, per germline. The ends were cut back, 5 bases at V and 3 bases at J, with 21 bases in the middle. The CDR3 is CASSHSSVGHLYEQYF. CDR3 in DNA: TGCGCCAGCAGTCACAGCTCGGTTGGACACCTCTACGAGCAGTACTTC.

This chain uses TRBV9 with TRBJ2-1; TRBD1 matches at 9 bases. The germline V gene encodes CDR1 SGDLS and CDR2 YYNGEE. There are 16 residues in the CDR3. J was trimmed by 7 bases and V by 0 bases; bases with no gene match: 8. The CDR3 is CASSVAVGQGRNEQFF. For the CDR3, the DNA is TGTGCCAGCAGCGTAGCTGTCGGACAGGGGAGGAATGAGCAGTTCTTC.

The chain is built from TRBV10-3 and TRBJ2-7; 7 nucleotides line up with TRBD1. The CDR3 has 15 residues. V shed 0 bases, J shed 7 bases, and the junction held 9 bases outside the gene matches. The germline V gene has CDR1 ENHRY and CDR2 SYGVKD. CDR3 sequence reads: CAISESGDRSWEQYF. The DNA for the CDR3 is TGTGCCATCAGTGAGTCGGGGGACAGATCCTGGGAGCAGTACTTC.

The rearrangement links TRBV12-3 or TRBV12-4 to TRBJ2-5; tentatively, D is TRBD1 (6 bases). Trimming took off 7 bases at V and 0 bases at J, with 9 bases between the two ends. This CDR3 is 13 amino acids long. CDR3 in DNA: TGTGCCAGCAATGGACAGTACCAAGAGACCCAGTACTTC. This codes for CASNGQYQETQYF.

In this sample, this clone turned up once. The gene calls are TRBV24-1 and TRBJ1-2; 10 positions agree with TRBD1. Per germline, CDR1 KGHDR and CDR2 SFDVKD. The CDR3 has 13 amino acids. V was pared by 6 bases and J by 5 bases, with 2 bases of the junction left unmatched. CDR3 bases: TGTGCCACCAGTCCGGGACAGGGGTATGGCTACACCTTC. Amino acid sequence: CATSPGQGYGYTF.

This clone was seen a handful of times. In DNA, the CDR3 is TGTGCCAGTAGTAGGGGAGGAGGTGAGCAGTTCTTC. It is translated as CASSRGGGEQFF. This chain connects TRBV19 to TRBJ2-1; maybe TRBD2 (6 bases). Trimming cost V 4 bases and J 9 bases, with 10 bases left between them. The CDR3 runs 12 residues. The germline gives CDR1 LNHDA, CDR2 SQIVND (reference sequence).